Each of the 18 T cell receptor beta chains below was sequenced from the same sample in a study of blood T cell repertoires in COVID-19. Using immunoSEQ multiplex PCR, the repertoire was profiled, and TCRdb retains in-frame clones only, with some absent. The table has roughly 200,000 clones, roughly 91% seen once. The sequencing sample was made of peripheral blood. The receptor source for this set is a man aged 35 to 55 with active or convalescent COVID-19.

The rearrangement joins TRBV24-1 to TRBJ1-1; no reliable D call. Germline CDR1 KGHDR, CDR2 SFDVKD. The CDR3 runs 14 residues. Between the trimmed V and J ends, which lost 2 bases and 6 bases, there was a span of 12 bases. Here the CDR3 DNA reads TGTGCCACCAGTGATTCCACAGTTGGCGCTGAAGCTTTCTTT. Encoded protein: CATSDSTVGAEAFF.

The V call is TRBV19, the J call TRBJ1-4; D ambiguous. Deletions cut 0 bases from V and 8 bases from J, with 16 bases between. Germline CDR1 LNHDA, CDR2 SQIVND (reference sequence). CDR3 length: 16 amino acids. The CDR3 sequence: CASSIDRRGPGEKLFF. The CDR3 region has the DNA TGTGCCAGTAGTATAGATCGGAGAGGCCCTGGCGAAAAACTGTTTTTT. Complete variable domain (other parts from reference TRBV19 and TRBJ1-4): DGGITQSPKYLFRKEGQNVTLSCEQNLNHDAMYWYRQDPGQGLRLIYYSQIVNDFQKGDIAEGYSVSREKKESFPLTVTSAQKNPTAFYLCASSIDRRGPGEKLFFGSGTQLSVL.

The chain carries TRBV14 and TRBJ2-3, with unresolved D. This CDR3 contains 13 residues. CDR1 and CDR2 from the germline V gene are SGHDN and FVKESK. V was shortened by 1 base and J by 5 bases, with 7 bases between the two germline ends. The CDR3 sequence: CASSQGYGDTQYF. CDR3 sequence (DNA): TGTGCCAGCAGCCAAGGGTACGGAGATACGCAGTATTTT.

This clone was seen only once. The CDR3 region has the DNA TGTGCCACCAGTGACCCTATCCCGAGACAGGGGGCGATTAGCAATCAGCCCCAGCATTTT. The encoded protein is CATSDPIPRQGAISNQPQHF. The chain uses TRBV24-1 and TRBJ1-5, with 10 bases lining up with TRBD1. Losses at the gene ends were 4 bases for V and 0 bases for J; bases not matched to a gene: 14. The germline V gene has CDR1 KGHDR and CDR2 SFDVKD. This CDR3 comprises 20 residues.

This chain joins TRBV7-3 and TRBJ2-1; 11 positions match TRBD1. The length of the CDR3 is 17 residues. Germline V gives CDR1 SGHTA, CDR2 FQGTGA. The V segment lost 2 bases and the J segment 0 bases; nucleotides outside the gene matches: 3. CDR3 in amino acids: CASSLGQGAPSYNEQFF. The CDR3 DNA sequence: TGTGCCAGCAGCTTAGGACAGGGGGCTCCCTCCTACAATGAGCAGTTCTTC.

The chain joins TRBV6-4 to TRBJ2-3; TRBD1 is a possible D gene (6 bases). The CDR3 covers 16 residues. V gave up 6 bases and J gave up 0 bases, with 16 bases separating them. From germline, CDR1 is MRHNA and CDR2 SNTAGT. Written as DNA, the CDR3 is TGTGCCAGCAGGGATACAGGGTACTCGAGCACAGATACGCAGTATTTT. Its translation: CASRDTGYSSTDTQYF.

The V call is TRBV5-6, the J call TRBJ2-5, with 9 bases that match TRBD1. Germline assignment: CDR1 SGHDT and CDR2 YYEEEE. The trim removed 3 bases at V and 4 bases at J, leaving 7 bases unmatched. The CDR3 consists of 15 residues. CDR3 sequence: CASSSRTGAPETQYF. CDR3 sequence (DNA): TGTGCCAGCAGCTCACGGACAGGGGCCCCAGAGACCCAGTACTTC.

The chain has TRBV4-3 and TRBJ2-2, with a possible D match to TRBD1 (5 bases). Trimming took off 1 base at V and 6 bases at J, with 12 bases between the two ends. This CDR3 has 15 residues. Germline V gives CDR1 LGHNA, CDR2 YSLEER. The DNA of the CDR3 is TGCGCCAGCAGCCAAGTAGGGGTTGGTGCCGGGGAGCTGTTTTTT. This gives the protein CASSQVGVGAGELFF.

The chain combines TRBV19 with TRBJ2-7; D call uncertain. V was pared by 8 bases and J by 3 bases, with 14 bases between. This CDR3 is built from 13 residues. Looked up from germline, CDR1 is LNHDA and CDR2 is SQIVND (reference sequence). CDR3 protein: CASSWQIFYEQYF. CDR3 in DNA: TGTGCCAGTTCCTGGCAGATTTTCTACGAGCAGTACTTC.

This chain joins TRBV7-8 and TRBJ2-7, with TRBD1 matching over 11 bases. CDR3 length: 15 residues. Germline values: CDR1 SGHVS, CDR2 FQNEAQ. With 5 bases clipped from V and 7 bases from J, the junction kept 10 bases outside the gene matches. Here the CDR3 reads CASSPNGQGAKEQYF. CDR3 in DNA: TGTGCCAGCAGCCCGAACGGACAGGGGGCTAAAGAGCAGTACTTC.

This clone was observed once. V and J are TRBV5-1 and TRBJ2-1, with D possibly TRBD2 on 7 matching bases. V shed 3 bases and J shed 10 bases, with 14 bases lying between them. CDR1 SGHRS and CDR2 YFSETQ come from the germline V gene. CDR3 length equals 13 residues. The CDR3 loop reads CASSSVGGTEQFF. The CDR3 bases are TGCGCCAGCAGCTCAGTGGGGGGGACAGAGCAGTTCTTC.

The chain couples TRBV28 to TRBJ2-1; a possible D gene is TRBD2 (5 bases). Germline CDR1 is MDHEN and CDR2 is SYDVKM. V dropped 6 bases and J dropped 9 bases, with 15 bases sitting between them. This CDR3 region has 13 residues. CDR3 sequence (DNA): TGTGCCAGCAGGGGCCAGGTACGGGGTGAGCAGTTCTTC. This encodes CASRGQVRGEQFF. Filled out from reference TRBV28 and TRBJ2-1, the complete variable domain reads DVKVTQSSRYLVKRTGEKVFLECVQDMDHENMFWYRQDPGLGLRLIYFSYDVKMKEKGDIPEGYSVSREKKERFSLILESASTNQTSMYLCASRGQVRGEQFFGPGTRLTVL.

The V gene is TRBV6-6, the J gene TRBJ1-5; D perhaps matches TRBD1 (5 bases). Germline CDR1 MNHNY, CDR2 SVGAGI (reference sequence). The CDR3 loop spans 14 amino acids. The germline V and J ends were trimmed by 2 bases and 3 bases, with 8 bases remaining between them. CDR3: CASSYLDNNQPQHF. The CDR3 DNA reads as TGTGCCAGCAGTTACCTGGACAACAATCAGCCCCAGCATTTT.

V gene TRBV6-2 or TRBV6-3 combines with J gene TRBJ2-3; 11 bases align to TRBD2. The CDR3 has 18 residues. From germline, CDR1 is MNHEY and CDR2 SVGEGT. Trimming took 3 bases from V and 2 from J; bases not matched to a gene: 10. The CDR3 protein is CASSYPSGGPIITDTQYF. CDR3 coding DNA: TGTGCCAGCAGTTATCCTAGCGGGGGGCCGATAATCACAGATACGCAGTATTTT.

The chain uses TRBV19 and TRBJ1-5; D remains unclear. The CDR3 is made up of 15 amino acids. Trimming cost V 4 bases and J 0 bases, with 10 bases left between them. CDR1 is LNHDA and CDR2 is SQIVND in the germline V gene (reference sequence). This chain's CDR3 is CASSTNRNSNQPQHF. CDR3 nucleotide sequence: TGTGCCAGTAGTACAAACAGAAATAGCAATCAGCCCCAGCATTTT. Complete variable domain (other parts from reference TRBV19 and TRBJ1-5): DGGITQSPKYLFRKEGQNVTLSCEQNLNHDAMYWYRQDPGQGLRLIYYSQIVNDFQKGDIAEGYSVSREKKESFPLTVTSAQKNPTAFYLCASSTNRNSNQPQHFGDGTRLSIL.

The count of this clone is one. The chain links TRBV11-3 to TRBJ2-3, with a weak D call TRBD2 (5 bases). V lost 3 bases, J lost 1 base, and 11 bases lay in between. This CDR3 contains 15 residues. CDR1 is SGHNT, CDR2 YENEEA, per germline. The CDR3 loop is CASSLGSYGTDTQYF. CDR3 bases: TGTGCCAGCAGCTTGGGGAGCTATGGCACAGATACGCAGTATTTT.

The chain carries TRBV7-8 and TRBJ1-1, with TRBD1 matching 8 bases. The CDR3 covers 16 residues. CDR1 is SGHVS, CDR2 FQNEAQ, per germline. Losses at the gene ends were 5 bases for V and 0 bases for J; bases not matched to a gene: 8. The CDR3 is CASSPRWTGMNTEAFF. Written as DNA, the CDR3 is TGTGCCAGCAGCCCACGATGGACAGGGATGAACACTGAAGCTTTCTTT.

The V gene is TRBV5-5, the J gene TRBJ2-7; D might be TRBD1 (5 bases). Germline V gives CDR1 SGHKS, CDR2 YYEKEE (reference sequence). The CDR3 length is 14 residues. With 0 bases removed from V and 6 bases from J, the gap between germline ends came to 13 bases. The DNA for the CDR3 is TGTGCCAGCAGCTTGGATCGGGCAGGGTTCGAGCAGTACTTC. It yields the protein CASSLDRAGFEQYF.